This T cell receptor (beta chain) stems from a study of monozygotic twins with inflammatory bowel disease. Concerning this clonotype itself: Antigen: not known.

Per the germline V gene, CDR1 is SGHDT and CDR2 is YYEEEE. The CDR3 loop spans 18 amino acids. Study-wide results and caveats: The data did not back a single strong IBD-associated clonotype or signal.

The total RNA came straight from whole blood, and T cells were not sorted beforehand. The template switching step added UMIs that contained a 6-nucleotide sample barcode. For each CDR3 protein, TCRdb gives one entry from its re-call of the 5' RACE reads, without DNA. The sample yields around 380,000 distinct CDR3 sequences, of which the top ten take up roughly 2.5%. The chain combines TRBV5-6 with TRBJ2-1; the TRBD1 assignment by TCRdb is unverifiable without DNA. The TCR sequence derives from a human donor with ulcerative colitis or Crohn's disease, or a healthy co-twin of an affected twin (not recorded which). Specimen: blood. CDR3 residues: CASSPTLSGGRSYNEQFF.